Shown below are 21 T cell receptor beta chains from a single sample sequenced in a study of cytomegalovirus exposure and HLA in healthy donors. The PCR had 60 Vbeta and 13 Jbeta primers. Repertoires were generated with immunoSEQ multiplex PCR, while TCRdb's copy carries only in-frame clones and drops some. The sample gives under 150,000 clones, just under 85% of which show up once; approximately 1.3% is in the top ten. The specimen sequenced was PBMCs. The receptors come from a man in his thirties or forties in good health and CMV-seropositive.

This chain joins TRBV28 and TRBJ2-1; 14 nucleotides line up with TRBD2. Germline V gene data show CDR1 as MDHEN and CDR2 as SYDVKM. Trimming took 4 bases from V and 7 from J; bases not matched to a gene: 9. CDR3 length equals 17 residues. For the CDR3, the DNA is TGTGCCAGCAGTTCCCCAGGACTAGCGGGAGGTGGAAATGAGCAGTTCTTC. It codes for CASSSPGLAGGGNEQFF.

V usage is TRBV27 and J usage is TRBJ1-1, with no clear D. Trimming left V 6 bases short and J 2 bases short, with 10 bases between. This CDR3 is built from 13 residues. Germline V lookup: CDR1 MNHEY, CDR2 SMNVEV (reference sequence). The CDR3 DNA reads as TGTGCCAGCAGACCTAGCGGTAACACTGAAGCTTTCTTT. Encoded protein: CASRPSGNTEAFF.

The chain combines TRBV5-4 with TRBJ2-7; 8 bases align to TRBD2. This CDR3 has 13 amino acids. V shed 4 bases, J shed 4 bases, and the junction held 4 bases outside the gene matches. Per the germline V gene, CDR1 is SGHNT and CDR2 is YYREEE (reference sequence). DNA for the CDR3: TGTGCCAGCAGCGGGGGACTAGAGTACGAGCAGTACTTC. Amino acids: CASSGGLEYEQYF.

The chain couples TRBV7-2 to TRBJ2-2, with TRBD2 matching over 12 bases. Germline CDR1 SGHTA, CDR2 FQGNSA. V trimming: 8 bases; J trimming: 1 base; junction bases outside the gene matches: 5. CDR3 length: 16 amino acids. CDR3 amino acids: CASRELAGGNTGELFF. The CDR3 coding sequence is TGTGCCAGCCGCGAACTAGCGGGAGGGAACACCGGGGAGCTGTTTTTT.

The gene calls are TRBV5-1 and TRBJ2-3, with 10 bases lining up with TRBD2. Germline values: CDR1 SGHRS, CDR2 YFSETQ. V shed 5 bases and J 1 base; nucleotides not matched to a gene: 16. This CDR3 comprises 19 residues. This CDR3 is CASRALGPPSGSGTDTQYF. The DNA of the CDR3 is TGCGCCAGCAGGGCTCTAGGCCCACCTAGCGGGAGCGGCACAGATACGCAGTATTTT.

The gene calls are TRBV30 and TRBJ2-7; tentative D call: TRBD2 (6 bases). V lost 7 bases, J lost 1 base, and 23 bases lay in between. The germline gives CDR1 GTSNPN, CDR2 SVGIG (reference sequence). The CDR3 runs 16 residues. The CDR3 DNA follows: TGTGCCTTTTCCGGAGTGATCGCGGGGCCATCCTACGAGCAGTACTTC. Its translation is CAFSGVIAGPSYEQYF.

Only one count was recorded for this clone. The J gene is TRBJ2-7, the V gene TRBV5-1, with TRBD1 matching 8 bases. J was trimmed by 2 bases and V by 3 bases; bases with no gene match: 7. Germline V lookup: CDR1 SGHRS, CDR2 YFSETQ. CDR3 length: 15 amino acids. CDR3 region: CASSSGQGGAYEQYF. As DNA, the CDR3 is TGCGCCAGCAGCTCCGGACAGGGTGGGGCCTACGAGCAGTACTTC. The full variable domain, completed using reference TRBV5-1 and TRBJ2-7, is KAGVTQTPRYLIKTRGQQVTLSCSPISGHRSVSWYQQTPGQGLQFLFEYFSETQRNKGNFPGRFSGRQFSNSRSEMNVSTLELGDSALYLCASSSGQGGAYEQYFGPGTRLTVT.

J is TRBJ2-4 and V is TRBV6-5, with D tentatively TRBD1 (6 bases). V was shortened by 6 bases and J by 6 bases, with 9 bases between the two germline ends. The V gene's germline CDR1 is MNHEY and CDR2 SVGAGI. This CDR3 is built from 12 residues. The CDR3 nucleotides are TGTGCCAGCAGCACCAGGGGAAACATTCAGTACTTC. This encodes CASSTRGNIQYF.

The chain couples TRBV6-1 to TRBJ2-1, with 8 nucleotides matching TRBD2. The V gene end was trimmed by 6 bases and the J gene end by 9 bases; junction bases not matched to a gene: 4. The CDR3 has 12 residues. Germline CDR1 and CDR2: MNHNS and SASEGT. The CDR3 loop is CASRGAGAEQFF. CDR3 DNA sequence: TGTGCCAGCAGGGGAGCGGGAGCTGAGCAGTTCTTC.

Points on this clone: An end of the junction does not agree with germline; a read error may underlie this. This chain uses TRBV7-9 with TRBJ2-7; TRBD2 agrees at 12 bases. Germline V gives CDR1 SEHNR, CDR2 FQNEAQ (reference sequence). The CDR3 runs to 17 residues. For the CDR3, the DNA is TGTTCCAGCAGCCGGACTAGCGGGGCGACCTTCCTCTACGAGCAGTACTTC. This encodes CSSSRTSGATFLYEQYF.

The chain is built from TRBV5-4 and TRBJ2-5; no clear D. Germline lookup yields CDR1 SGHNT and CDR2 YYREEE (reference sequence). This CDR3 comprises 14 residues. The V end was cut by 1 base, the J end by 2 bases, with 9 bases between. The CDR3 reads CASSLRSEQETQYF. The CDR3, as DNA: TGTGCCAGCAGCTTGCGCTCAGAACAAGAGACCCAGTACTTC.

The chain has TRBV18 and TRBJ2-7, with D tentatively TRBD1 (7 bases). This CDR3 is built from 16 residues. Looked up from germline, CDR1 is KGHSH and CDR2 is LQKENI. V was clipped by 5 bases and J by 2 bases, with 19 bases between them. CDR3 residues: CASSDSRGTATYEQYF. As DNA, the CDR3 is TGTGCCAGCTCAGACTCTCGGGGGACAGCCACCTACGAGCAGTACTTC.

This chain connects TRBV27 to TRBJ2-3; D unclear. The V gene's germline CDR1 is MNHEY and CDR2 SMNVEV (reference sequence). The CDR3 extends over 15 amino acids. The germline V and J ends were trimmed by 5 bases and 6 bases, with 18 bases remaining between them. The DNA of the CDR3 is TGTGCCAGCAGTCTAATCGGGTCTGAATCGGATACGCAGTATTTT. This gives the protein CASSLIGSESDTQYF.

The CDR3 loop reads CASSDVRTGNEKLFF. CDR3 in DNA: TGTGCCAGCAGTGACGTCCGGACAGGGAATGAAAAACTGTTTTTT. This sequence joins TRBV2 and TRBJ1-4, with 8 bases fitting TRBD1. CDR3 length: 15 residues. With 3 bases clipped from V and 5 bases from J, the junction kept 5 bases outside the gene matches. Germline-derived CDR1 and CDR2 are SNHLY and FYNNEI.

V is TRBV7-9 and J is TRBJ1-2; 9 positions agree with TRBD1. Trimming took 3 bases from V and 0 from J; bases not matched to a gene: 2. CDR1 SEHNR and CDR2 FQNEAQ come from the germline V gene (reference sequence). The CDR3 spans 15 residues. For the CDR3, the DNA is TGTGCCAGCAGCTTTGGACAGGGGTCTAACTATGGCTACACCTTC. It translates to CASSFGQGSNYGYTF.

This clone was recorded once. This chain links TRBV19 with TRBJ2-1; TRBD1 matches 8 bases. The CDR3 sequence is 14 residues long. Trimming at V came to 5 bases and at J to 3 bases, leaving 3 bases not matched to a gene. CDR1 and CDR2 (germline): LNHDA, SQIVND (reference sequence). DNA of the CDR3: TGTGCCAGTAGTGTAACAGGGGGCTACAATGAGCAGTTCTTC. The encoded protein is CASSVTGGYNEQFF.

This chain uses TRBV5-1 with TRBJ2-1; tentatively, D is TRBD2 (6 bases). V lost 7 bases and J 3 bases, leaving 17 bases between the germline ends. The CDR3 is 15 residues long. Germline V gene lookup returns CDR1 SGHRS and CDR2 YFSETQ. The CDR3 bases are TGCGCCAGCTCCCCCCGCTGGGGACTCTACAATGAGCAGTTCTTC. This translates into CASSPRWGLYNEQFF.

Details on this clone: Other DNA sequences in the sample encode the same CDR3. The CDR3 loop is CASSSRTGTYEQYF. The CDR3 region has the DNA TGCGCCAGCAGCTCAAGGACAGGGACCTACGAGCAGTACTTC. The chain is built from TRBV5-1 and TRBJ2-7, with 8 bases matching TRBD1. Trimming cost V 3 bases and J 2 bases; bases outside gene matches: 4. There are 14 residues in the CDR3. Germline V gives CDR1 SGHRS, CDR2 YFSETQ.

This chain joins TRBV14 and TRBJ1-1; 9 bases match TRBD1. J lost 0 bases, V lost 3 bases, and 8 bases had no gene match. CDR1 is SGHDN and CDR2 is FVKESK in the germline V gene. The CDR3 contains 17 residues. The CDR3 region is CASSQLAGQGMNTEAFF. The CDR3 DNA is TGTGCCAGCAGCCAGCTCGCGGGACAGGGAATGAACACTGAAGCTTTCTTT.

The V call is TRBV5-4, the J call TRBJ2-2, with TRBD1 matching 8 bases. V dropped 6 bases and J dropped 4; count of bases not matched to a gene: 5. The CDR3 spans 14 residues. Per germline, CDR1 SGHNT and CDR2 YYREEE (reference sequence). DNA of the CDR3: TGTGCCAGCAACCAGGGGGCCCTCACCGGGGAGCTGTTTTTT. Its protein product is CASNQGALTGELFF.

CDR3 sequence: CASSFPQVRYEQYF. The DNA of the CDR3 is TGTGCCAGCAGTTTTCCGCAGGTTAGATACGAGCAGTACTTC. The chain combines TRBV28 with TRBJ2-7; D unclear. This CDR3 comprises 14 residues. V was pared by 3 bases and J by 4 bases, with 13 bases between. In germline, CDR1 is MDHEN, CDR2 SYDVKM.